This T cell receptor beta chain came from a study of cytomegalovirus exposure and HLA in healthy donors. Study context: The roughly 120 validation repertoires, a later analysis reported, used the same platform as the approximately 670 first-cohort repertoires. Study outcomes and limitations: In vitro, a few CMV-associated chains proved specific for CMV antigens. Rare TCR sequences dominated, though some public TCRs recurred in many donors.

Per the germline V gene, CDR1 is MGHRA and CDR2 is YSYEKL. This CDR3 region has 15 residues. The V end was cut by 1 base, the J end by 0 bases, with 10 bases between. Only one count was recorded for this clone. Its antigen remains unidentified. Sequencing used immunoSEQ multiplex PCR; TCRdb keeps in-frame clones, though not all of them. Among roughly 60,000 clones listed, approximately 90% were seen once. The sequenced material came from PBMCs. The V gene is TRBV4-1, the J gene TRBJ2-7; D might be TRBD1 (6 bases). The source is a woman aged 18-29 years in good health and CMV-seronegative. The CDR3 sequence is CASSQGSDSSYEQYF. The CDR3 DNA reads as TGCGCCAGCAGCCAAGGGTCGGACAGCTCCTACGAGCAGTACTTC.